This TCR beta chain is drawn from a study of blood T cell repertoires in COVID-19. Study-wide context: Acute-phase and convalescent COVID-19 samples originated in the United States, Italy and Spain.

Measured with immunoSEQ multiplex PCR; TCRdb has only the in-frame clones, and not every one. The profile shows around 300,000 clones, approximately 83% of them singletons. The CDR3 runs to 12 residues. The germline V gene has CDR1 MNHNY and CDR2 SVGAGI (reference sequence). Trimming pared 6 bases from V and 6 bases from J, leaving 8 bases between. The specimen sequenced was peripheral blood. V and J are TRBV6-6 and TRBJ2-2; weak D call: TRBD1 (6 bases). The TCR sequence derives from a woman in her 70s with acute or convalescent COVID-19. The DNA of the CDR3 is TGTGCCAGCAGCCAGGGGTCCGGGGAGCTGTTTTTT. Residues: CASSQGSGELFF.